The 26 T cell receptor beta chains presented below share a single source sample, sequenced in a study of shared clonotypes between healthy human individuals. Profiling relied on immunoSEQ multiplex PCR, and the TCRdb table lists in-frame clones only, not all of them. Here the sample spans approximately 2.5 million clones, roughly 93% being singletons. The specimen sequenced was naive CD4+ T cells from PBMCs. Sample subset: CD45RA+ positively selected. Receptor source: a young man in good health. Some clones in this sample may be carry-over from other donors' samples.

This chain connects TRBV5-4 to TRBJ2-5, with 10 bases identical to TRBD2. CDR3 length: 16 residues. Germline assignment: CDR1 SGHNT and CDR2 YYREEE (reference sequence). The junction had 8 bases not matched to a gene; V was cut back by 4 bases and J by 2 bases. CDR3: CASSTPSGSQQETQYF. The CDR3 DNA sequence: TGTGCCAGCAGCACGCCTAGCGGGAGCCAACAAGAGACCCAGTACTTC.

The V call is TRBV11-2, the J call TRBJ2-7, with TRBD1 matching over 7 bases. With V trimmed by 4 bases and J by 3 bases, 15 bases remained unmatched. Per the germline V gene, CDR1 is SGHAT and CDR2 is FQNNGV. The CDR3 runs 17 residues. CDR3 nucleotides: TGTGCCAGCAGCTCAGCCAAGACAGGGTACCCCAGCTACGAGCAGTACTTC. Its translation is CASSSAKTGYPSYEQYF.

This sequence joins TRBV10-3 and TRBJ2-5; 9 nucleotides agree with TRBD2. The J segment lost 4 bases and the V segment lost 8 bases, leaving 8 bases of the junction unmatched. Germline loops: CDR1 ENHRY, CDR2 SYGVKD. This CDR3 contains 14 residues. This CDR3 reads CAIAGLAGRETQYF. The CDR3 nucleotides read TGTGCCATCGCTGGGCTAGCGGGACGAGAGACCCAGTACTTC.

The V gene is TRBV10-3, the J gene TRBJ2-7; D is uncertain. Between the trimmed V and J ends, which lost 2 bases and 1 base, there was a span of 12 bases. The CDR3 contains 15 residues. CDR1 and CDR2 (germline): ENHRY, SYGVKD. The CDR3 protein is CAISETQGLSYEQYF. The CDR3 DNA reads TGTGCCATCAGTGAGACCCAAGGGTTATCCTACGAGCAGTACTTC.

The V gene is TRBV28, the J gene TRBJ2-5; D is unresolved. Gene TRBJ2-7 matches the end of the DNA better, so the J call may be wrong. The CDR3 contains 11 residues. The germline V gene has CDR1 MDHEN and CDR2 SYDVKM. The CDR3 DNA reads TGTGCCAGCAGTGTCCCCTACGAGCAGTACTTC. As protein: CASSVPYEQYF.

The chain uses TRBV7-2 and TRBJ1-2, with D perhaps matching TRBD1 (5 bases). Germline CDR1 is SGHTA and CDR2 is FQGNSA. The CDR3 spans 13 residues. Trimming shortened V by 3 bases and J by 5 bases, and 10 bases separated the two germline ends. In nucleotides, the CDR3 is TGTGCCAGCAGCTTTGGGACGGAGTATGGCTACACCTTC. It yields the protein CASSFGTEYGYTF.

The J gene is TRBJ2-1, the V gene TRBV7-9; possible D gene TRBD2, 6 bases. Looked up from germline, CDR1 is SEHNR and CDR2 is FQNEAQ (reference sequence). The CDR3 consists of 14 residues. Trimming removed 2 bases from V and 8 bases from J, with 13 bases in between. Here the CDR3 reads CASSLMGGMDEQFF. Written as DNA, the CDR3 is TGTGCCAGCAGCTTAATGGGGGGAATGGATGAGCAGTTCTTC.

Points on this clone: Other nucleotide sequences from this sample produce the same CDR3. The rearrangement links TRBV7-9 to TRBJ2-5; D perhaps matches TRBD1 (6 bases). The ends were cut back, 0 bases at V and 5 bases at J, with 7 bases in the middle. Germline CDR1 SEHNR, CDR2 FQNEAQ (reference sequence). This CDR3 is built from 13 residues. The CDR3 sequence: CASSLAQGETQYF. The CDR3 DNA reads as TGTGCCAGCAGCTTAGCGCAGGGGGAGACCCAGTACTTC.

This chain links TRBV11-2 with TRBJ2-7; TRBD2 agrees at 11 bases. The CDR3 is made up of 16 amino acids. Trimming removed 3 bases from V and 3 bases from J; junction bases left unmatched: 7. The germline gives CDR1 SGHAT, CDR2 FQNNGV. CDR3 in amino acids: CASSLRLAGTFYEQYF. In DNA form, the CDR3 reads TGTGCCAGCAGCTTGAGACTAGCGGGGACTTTCTACGAGCAGTACTTC.

The rearrangement uses TRBV6-5 and TRBJ1-2; TRBD1 might be the D (5 bases). V gave up 5 bases and J gave up 2 bases, with 9 bases separating them. The CDR3 has 13 amino acids. The germline CDR1 and CDR2 sequences are MNHEY and SVGAGI. CDR3 nucleotide sequence: TGTGCCAGCAGTGGGGACCTAAACTATGGCTACACCTTC. Encoded protein: CASSGDLNYGYTF.

V gene TRBV5-1 combines with J gene TRBJ2-6; D unclear. Trimming cost V 0 bases and J 2 bases, with 9 bases left between them. Germline lookup yields CDR1 SGHRS and CDR2 YFSETQ. The CDR3 is made up of 16 amino acids. Here the CDR3 DNA reads TGCGCCAGCAGCTTGGCCCCTATTACTGGGGCCAACGTCCTGACTTTC. This translates into CASSLAPITGANVLTF.

This clone was picked up one time. This chain connects TRBV5-1 to TRBJ2-1, with 9 positions matching TRBD1. The CDR3 contains 19 residues. The V gene end was trimmed by 5 bases and the J gene end by 0 bases; junction bases not matched to a gene: 15. Germline-derived CDR1 and CDR2 are SGHRS and YFSETQ. CDR3 sequence reads: CASRYGTGPLLGSYNEQFF. The DNA of the CDR3 is TGCGCCAGCAGATACGGGACAGGGCCCTTGTTGGGCTCCTACAATGAGCAGTTCTTC. The variable domain in full, with the rest retrieved from reference TRBV5-1 and TRBJ2-1, is KAGVTQTPRYLIKTRGQQVTLSCSPISGHRSVSWYQQTPGQGLQFLFEYFSETQRNKGNFPGRFSGRQFSNSRSEMNVSTLELGDSALYLCASRYGTGPLLGSYNEQFFGPGTRLTVL.

V gene TRBV19 combines with J gene TRBJ2-3; 15 bases map to TRBD2. V dropped 6 bases and J dropped 5; count of bases not matched to a gene: 9. Germline CDR1 reads LNHDA; CDR2 reads SQIVND (reference sequence). The CDR3 sequence is 17 residues long. CDR3 sequence (DNA): TGTGCCAGTAGCTCGGGACTAGCGGGGGGCCTGAGAGATACGCAGTATTTT. Protein product: CASSSGLAGGLRDTQYF.

The gene calls are TRBV7-8 and TRBJ2-2; no reliable D call. From germline, CDR1 is SGHVS and CDR2 FQNEAQ. CDR3 size: 16 residues. The V and J ends lost 5 bases and 5 bases respectively, with 18 bases between them. The DNA of the CDR3 is TGTGCCAGCAGCCTCCCCGGGCGCGATACAACCGGGGAGCTGTTTTTT. Protein: CASSLPGRDTTGELFF.

The chain uses TRBV29-1 and TRBJ2-7; TRBD1 matches 10 bases. J lost 7 bases, V lost 3 bases, and 6 bases had no gene match. The CDR3 consists of 13 residues. Germline CDR1 is SQVTM and CDR2 is ANQGSEA. The CDR3 region is CSVDRQGAGEQYF. The CDR3, as DNA: TGCAGCGTTGATCGACAGGGGGCTGGAGAGCAGTACTTC.

This chain joins TRBV5-1 and TRBJ2-7; weak D call: TRBD2 (5 bases). This CDR3 is 12 amino acids long. Germline V gene sequence: CDR1 SGHRS, CDR2 YFSETQ. The ends were cut back, 3 bases at V and 3 bases at J, with 7 bases in the middle. The CDR3 DNA follows: TGCGCCAGCAGCTGGGCGGGCTACGAGCAGTACTTC. Its protein is CASSWAGYEQYF. Full variable domain (outside the CDR3, taken from reference TRBV5-1 and TRBJ2-7): KAGVTQTPRYLIKTRGQQVTLSCSPISGHRSVSWYQQTPGQGLQFLFEYFSETQRNKGNFPGRFSGRQFSNSRSEMNVSTLELGDSALYLCASSWAGYEQYFGPGTRLTVT.

The CDR3: CASNSGRDTGELFF. The CDR3 region has the DNA TGTGCCAGTAACTCGGGCCGGGACACCGGGGAGCTGTTTTTT. The chain carries TRBV19 and TRBJ2-2; no definite D call. V was cut by 7 bases and J by 3 bases, with 12 bases left in between. The CDR3 consists of 14 residues. Germline CDR1 and CDR2: LNHDA and SQIVND (reference sequence).

This sequence joins TRBV30 and TRBJ2-2, with TRBD2 as a possible D gene (5 bases). The CDR3 totals 14 residues. Trimming stripped 3 bases from V and 2 bases from J, with 10 bases between. Per the germline V gene, CDR1 is GTSNPN and CDR2 is SVGIG (reference sequence). CDR3 DNA sequence: TGTGCCTGGAGATCGGGATCCAACACCGGGGAGCTGTTTTTT. This gives the protein CAWRSGSNTGELFF.

The chain combines TRBV7-2 with TRBJ1-4; 7 nucleotides align to TRBD1. Germline CDR1 SGHTA, CDR2 FQGNSA. The CDR3 has 16 amino acids. Trimming took 3 bases from V and 5 from J; bases not matched to a gene: 9. Here the CDR3 DNA reads TGTGCCAGCAGCTTGTGGGGGGCACAGGGGAATGAAAAACTGTTTTTT. Translated, it gives CASSLWGAQGNEKLFF.

The chain joins TRBV27 to TRBJ2-3; D gene uncertain. Germline V gene sequence: CDR1 MNHEY, CDR2 SMNVEV (reference sequence). Between the trimmed V and J ends, which lost 2 bases and 4 bases, there was a span of 22 bases. CDR3 size: 18 residues. The CDR3: CASSLPRHDTFAPDTQYF. DNA for the CDR3: TGTGCCAGCAGTTTACCCCGACATGACACGTTCGCGCCAGATACGCAGTATTTT.

The chain is built from TRBV7-2 and TRBJ2-2, with D tentatively TRBD1 (6 bases). Trimming shortened V by 2 bases and J by 6 bases, and 10 bases separated the two germline ends. Germline CDR1 is SGHTA and CDR2 is FQGNSA. CDR3 length equals 14 residues. The CDR3 protein is CASSLIAGAGELFF. The CDR3 bases are TGTGCCAGCAGCTTAATCGCAGGGGCCGGGGAGCTGTTTTTT.

Comment on this clone: The sample carries other DNA sequences with the same CDR3. The chain has TRBV5-1 and TRBJ1-1, with D possibly TRBD1 on 5 matching bases. Germline CDR1 reads SGHRS; CDR2 reads YFSETQ. The CDR3 extends over 12 amino acids. The ends were cut back, 0 bases at V and 8 bases at J, with 8 bases in the middle. The chain's CDR3 is CASSLVQGEAFF. The CDR3 bases are TGCGCCAGCAGCTTGGTCCAGGGCGAAGCTTTCTTT.

With regard to this clone: Distinct nucleotide sequences in the sample also encode this CDR3. This chain links TRBV18 with TRBJ1-1; D gene unclear. Germline V gene sequence: CDR1 KGHSH, CDR2 LQKENI. The CDR3 runs 16 residues. The germline V and J ends were trimmed by 3 bases and 0 bases, with 14 bases remaining between them. The CDR3 coding sequence is TGTGCCAGCTCACCCCGACAAATGGGCATGAACACTGAAGCTTTCTTT. Its protein is CASSPRQMGMNTEAFF.

V gene TRBV9 combines with J gene TRBJ1-5; TRBD1 matches 9 bases. Germline CDR1 SGDLS, CDR2 YYNGEE. The V segment lost 3 bases and the J segment 8 bases; nucleotides outside the gene matches: 12. This CDR3 is built from 16 residues. The CDR3 loop is CASSGTGDAFQEPQHF. The DNA of the CDR3 is TGTGCCAGCAGCGGGACAGGGGACGCATTTCAGGAGCCCCAGCATTTT.

This chain connects TRBV28 to TRBJ2-6; weak D call: TRBD1 (6 bases). This CDR3 spans 16 amino acids. Trimming removed 5 bases from V and 0 bases from J, with 11 bases in between. Germline CDR1 MDHEN, CDR2 SYDVKM. The CDR3 nucleotides read TGTGCCAGCAGTCCGCCAGGGGCCTCTGGGGCCAACGTCCTGACTTTC. This gives the protein CASSPPGASGANVLTF. The complete variable domain, with remaining parts taken from reference TRBV28 and TRBJ2-6, reads DVKVTQSSRYLVKRTGEKVFLECVQDMDHENMFWYRQDPGLGLRLIYFSYDVKMKEKGDIPEGYSVSREKKERFSLILESASTNQTSMYLCASSPPGASGANVLTFGAGSRLTVL.

The count of this clone is one. The chain links TRBV6-1 to TRBJ1-2, with 8 bases matching TRBD1. CDR1 MNHNS and CDR2 SASEGT come from the germline V gene. The V gene end was trimmed by 4 bases and the J gene end by 4 bases; junction bases not matched to a gene: 14. The CDR3 sequence is 17 residues long. The CDR3 is CASSVRDRSTFIYGYTF. CDR3 bases: TGTGCCAGCAGTGTGAGGGACAGGAGCACCTTTATCTATGGCTACACCTTC.